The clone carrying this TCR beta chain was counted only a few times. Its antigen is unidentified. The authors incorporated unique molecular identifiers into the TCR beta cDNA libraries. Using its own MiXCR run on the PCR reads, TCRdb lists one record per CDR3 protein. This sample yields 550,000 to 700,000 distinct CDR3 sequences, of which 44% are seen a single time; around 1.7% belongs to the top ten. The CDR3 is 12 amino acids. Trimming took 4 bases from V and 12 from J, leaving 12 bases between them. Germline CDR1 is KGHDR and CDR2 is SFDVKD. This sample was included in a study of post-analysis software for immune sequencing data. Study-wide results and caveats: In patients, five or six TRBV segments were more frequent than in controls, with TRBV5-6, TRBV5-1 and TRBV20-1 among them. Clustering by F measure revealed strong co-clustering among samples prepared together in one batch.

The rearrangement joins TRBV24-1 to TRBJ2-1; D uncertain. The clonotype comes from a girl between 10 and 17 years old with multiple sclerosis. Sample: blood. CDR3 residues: CATSDPVKRQFF. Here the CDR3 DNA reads TGTGCCACCAGTGACCCCGTGAAGCGGCAGTTCTTC.